This TCR beta chain came from a study of regulatory T cells in long-lasting Graves disease. This clonotype has a single count. No antigen is known for it. Time point here: newly diagnosed GD, antithyroid drugs for less than 3 months. RNA from PBMCs was the source of the TCR library. Study-wide points: Persistent Graves' patients showed less TCR diversity than newly diagnosed ones.

Trimming pared 4 bases from V and 3 bases from J, leaving 12 bases between. CDR1 is LGHDT, CDR2 YNNKEL, per germline (reference sequence). This CDR3 has 15 residues. Building the TCR beta libraries relied on iRepertoire HTBI primers, and CDR3 regions underwent Arm-PCR. Authors' methods: Identified segments across samples numbered about 56 TRBV and roughly 15 TRBJ. TCRdb reprocessed the multiplex PCR reads with MiXCR, giving one entry per CDR3 protein. These V and J calls derive from TCRdb rather than the authors' analysis. Among 300,000 to 400,000 distinct CDR3 sequences listed, roughly a sixth were seen once. These same records also appear under a second study, on T cells in Graves' hyperthyroidism and ophthalmopathy. As reported in that work: First-round RT-PCR of the TCR CDR3 relied on the HTBI primer set. The model foresaw ophthalmopathy a median about 6.5 months prior to onset.

The origin of this receptor is a man between 35 and 55 years old with Graves disease. Source: peripheral blood mononuclear cells (PBMCs), taken at new diagnosis, from a patient treated with antithyroid drugs. The rearrangement links TRBV3-1 to TRBJ2-2; tentatively, D is TRBD2 (6 bases). The CDR3 region is CASSPWERDTGELFF. For the CDR3, the DNA is TGTGCCAGCAGCCCGTGGGAGCGGGACACCGGGGAGCTGTTTTTT.